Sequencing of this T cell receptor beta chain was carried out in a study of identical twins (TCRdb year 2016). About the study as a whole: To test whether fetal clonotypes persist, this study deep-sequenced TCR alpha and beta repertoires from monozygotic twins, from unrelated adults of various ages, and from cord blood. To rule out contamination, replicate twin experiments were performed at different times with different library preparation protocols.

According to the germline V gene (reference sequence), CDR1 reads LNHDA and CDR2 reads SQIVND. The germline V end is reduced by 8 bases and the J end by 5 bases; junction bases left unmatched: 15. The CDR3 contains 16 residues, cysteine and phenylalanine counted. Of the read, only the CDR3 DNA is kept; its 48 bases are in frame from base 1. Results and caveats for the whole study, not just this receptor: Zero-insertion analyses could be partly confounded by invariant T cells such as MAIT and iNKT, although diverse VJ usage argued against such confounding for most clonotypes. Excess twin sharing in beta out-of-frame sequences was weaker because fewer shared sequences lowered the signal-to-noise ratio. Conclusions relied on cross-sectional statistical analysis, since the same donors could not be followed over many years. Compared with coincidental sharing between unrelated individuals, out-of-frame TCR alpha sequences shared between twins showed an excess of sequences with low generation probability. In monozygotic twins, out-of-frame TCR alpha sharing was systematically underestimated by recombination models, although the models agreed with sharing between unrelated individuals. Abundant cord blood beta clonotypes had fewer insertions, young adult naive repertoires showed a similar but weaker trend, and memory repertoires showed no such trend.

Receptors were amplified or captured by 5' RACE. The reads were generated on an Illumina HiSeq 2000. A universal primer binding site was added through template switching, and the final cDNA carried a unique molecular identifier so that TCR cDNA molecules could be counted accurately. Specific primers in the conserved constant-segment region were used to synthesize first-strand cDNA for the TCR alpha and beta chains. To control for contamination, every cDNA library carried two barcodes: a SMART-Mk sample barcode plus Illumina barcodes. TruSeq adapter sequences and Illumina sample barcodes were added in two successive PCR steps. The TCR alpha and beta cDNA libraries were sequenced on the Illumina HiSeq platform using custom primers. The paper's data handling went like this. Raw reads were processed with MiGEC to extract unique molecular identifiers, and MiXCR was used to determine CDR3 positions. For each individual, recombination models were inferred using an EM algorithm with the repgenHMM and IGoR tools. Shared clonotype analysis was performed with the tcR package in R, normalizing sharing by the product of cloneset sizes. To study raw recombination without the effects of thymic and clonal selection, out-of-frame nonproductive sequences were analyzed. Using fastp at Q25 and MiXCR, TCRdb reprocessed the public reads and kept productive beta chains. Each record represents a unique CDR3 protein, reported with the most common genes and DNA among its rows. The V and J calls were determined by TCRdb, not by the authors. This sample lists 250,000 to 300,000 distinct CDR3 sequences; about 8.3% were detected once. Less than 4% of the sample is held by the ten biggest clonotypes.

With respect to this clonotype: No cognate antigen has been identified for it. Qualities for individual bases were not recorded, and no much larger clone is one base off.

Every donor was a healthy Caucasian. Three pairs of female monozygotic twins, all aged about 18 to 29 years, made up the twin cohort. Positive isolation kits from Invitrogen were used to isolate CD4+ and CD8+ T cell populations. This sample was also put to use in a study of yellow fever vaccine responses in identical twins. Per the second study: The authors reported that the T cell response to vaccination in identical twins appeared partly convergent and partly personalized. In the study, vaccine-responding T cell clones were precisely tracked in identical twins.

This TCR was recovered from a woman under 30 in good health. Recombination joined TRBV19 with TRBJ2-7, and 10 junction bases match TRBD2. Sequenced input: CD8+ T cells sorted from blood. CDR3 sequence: CASHSGSSGRWDEQYF. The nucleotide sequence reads TGTGCCAGTCACTCGGGGTCTAGCGGGAGATGGGACGAGCAGTACTTC.